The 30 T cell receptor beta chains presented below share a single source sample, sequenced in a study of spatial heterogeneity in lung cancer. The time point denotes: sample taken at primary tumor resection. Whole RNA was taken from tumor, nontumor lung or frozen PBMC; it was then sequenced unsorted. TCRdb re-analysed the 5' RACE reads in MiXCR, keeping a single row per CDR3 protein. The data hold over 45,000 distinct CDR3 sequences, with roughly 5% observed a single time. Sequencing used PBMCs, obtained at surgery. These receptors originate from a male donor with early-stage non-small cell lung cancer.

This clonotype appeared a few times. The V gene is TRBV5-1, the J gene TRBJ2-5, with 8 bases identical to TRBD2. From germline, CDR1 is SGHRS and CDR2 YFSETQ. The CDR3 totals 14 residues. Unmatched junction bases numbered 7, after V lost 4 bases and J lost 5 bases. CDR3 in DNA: TGCGCCAGCAGCCCGGGAGGGGAAAAGGAGACCCAGTACTTC. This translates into CASSPGGEKETQYF.

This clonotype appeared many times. The CDR3 DNA reads TGTGCCAGTAGTGTTCCGGGACAGATCCCCTCTGGGGCCAACGTCCTGACTTTC. Translated: CASSVPGQIPSGANVLTF. This rearrangement joins TRBV19 to TRBJ2-6, with 7 positions matching TRBD1. Germline trimming cut 5 bases from V and 0 bases from J; bases unmatched to any gene: 10. The CDR3 contains 18 residues. Germline CDR1 and CDR2: LNHDA and SQIVND (reference sequence).

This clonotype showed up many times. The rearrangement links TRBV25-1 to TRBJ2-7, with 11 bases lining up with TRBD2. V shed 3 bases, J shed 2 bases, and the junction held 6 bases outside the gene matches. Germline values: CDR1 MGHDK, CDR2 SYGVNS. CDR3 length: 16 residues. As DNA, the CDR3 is TGTGCCAGCAGTGAGTTTGGGACTAGCGGAACCTACGAGCAGTACTTC. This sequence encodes CASSEFGTSGTYEQYF.

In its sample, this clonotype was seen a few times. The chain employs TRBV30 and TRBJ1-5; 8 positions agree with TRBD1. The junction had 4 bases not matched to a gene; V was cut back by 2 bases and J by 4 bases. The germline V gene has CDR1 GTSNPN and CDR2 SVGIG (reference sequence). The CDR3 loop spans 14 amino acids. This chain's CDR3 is CAWSPTGGNQPQHF. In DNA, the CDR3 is TGTGCCTGGAGTCCTACAGGGGGGAATCAGCCCCAGCATTTT.

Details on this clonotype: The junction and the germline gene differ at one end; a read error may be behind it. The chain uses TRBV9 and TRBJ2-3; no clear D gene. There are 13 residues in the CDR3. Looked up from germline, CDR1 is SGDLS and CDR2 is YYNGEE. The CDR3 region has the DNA TGTGCCAGCAGCGTATCCAGCACCGATACGCAGTATTTT. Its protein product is CASSVSSTDTQYF.

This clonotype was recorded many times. The CDR3: CASSQARVSYEQYF. The CDR3 DNA sequence: TGCGCCAGCAGCCAAGCGAGGGTGTCCTACGAGCAGTACTTC. The chain has TRBV4-3 and TRBJ2-7; possibly TRBD2 for D (5 bases). Germline CDR1 reads LGHNA; CDR2 reads YSLEER. Trimming cost V 1 base and J 1 base, with 8 bases left between them. The length of the CDR3 is 14 residues.

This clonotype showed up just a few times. CDR3 amino acids: CASSPDWNAEQYF. The CDR3 DNA reads as TGTGCCAGCAGCCCTGACTGGAATGCGGAGCAGTACTTC. The chain is built from TRBV3-1 and TRBJ2-7; D call uncertain. V dropped 4 bases and J dropped 7 bases, with 14 bases sitting between them. Germline V gene lookup returns CDR1 LGHDT and CDR2 YNNKEL (reference sequence). The CDR3 length is 13 residues.

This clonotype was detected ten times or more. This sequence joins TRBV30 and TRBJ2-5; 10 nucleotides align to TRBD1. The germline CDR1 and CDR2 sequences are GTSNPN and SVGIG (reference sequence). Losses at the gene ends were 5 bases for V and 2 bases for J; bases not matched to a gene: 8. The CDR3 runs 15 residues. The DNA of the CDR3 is TGTGCCTGGGGCTCCGGGACAGGGGTGCAAGAGACCCAGTACTTC. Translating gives CAWGSGTGVQETQYF.

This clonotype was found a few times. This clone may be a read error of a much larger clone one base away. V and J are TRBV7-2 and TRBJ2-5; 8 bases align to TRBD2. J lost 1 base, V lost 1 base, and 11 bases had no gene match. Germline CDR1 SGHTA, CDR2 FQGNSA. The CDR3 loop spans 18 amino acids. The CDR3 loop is CTSSLVPHSTSGQETQYF. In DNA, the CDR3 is TGTACCAGCAGCTTAGTGCCCCATAGTACTAGCGGCCAAGAGACCCAGTACTTC.

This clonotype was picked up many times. CDR3 amino acids: CSARDRLGFDEQFF. The CDR3 nucleotides read TGCAGTGCTAGAGATAGGCTAGGGTTCGATGAGCAGTTCTTC. The chain is built from TRBV20-1 and TRBJ2-1; D is unclear. The V and J ends lost 0 bases and 8 bases respectively, with 14 bases between them. This CDR3 region has 14 residues. Germline CDR1 is DFQATT and CDR2 is SNEGSKA (reference sequence).

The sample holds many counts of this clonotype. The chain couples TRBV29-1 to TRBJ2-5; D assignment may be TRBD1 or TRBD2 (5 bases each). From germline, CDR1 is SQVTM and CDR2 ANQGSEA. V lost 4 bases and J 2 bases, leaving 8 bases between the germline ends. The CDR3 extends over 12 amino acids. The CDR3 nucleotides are TGCAGCGTTGGGGGGATTCAAGAGACCCAGTACTTC. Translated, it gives CSVGGIQETQYF.

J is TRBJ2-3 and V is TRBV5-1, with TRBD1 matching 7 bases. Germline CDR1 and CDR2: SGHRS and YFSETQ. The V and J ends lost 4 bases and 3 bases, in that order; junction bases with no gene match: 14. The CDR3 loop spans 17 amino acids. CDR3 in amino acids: CASSLGTTGIITDTQYF. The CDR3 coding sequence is TGCGCCAGCAGCCTTGGGACGACAGGGATTATTACAGATACGCAGTATTTT.

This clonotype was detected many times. In DNA form, the CDR3 reads TGCAGCGCCCTGGACAGGGGGCCGACGACAGATACGCAGTATTTT. Its protein product is CSALDRGPTTDTQYF. The chain uses TRBV29-1 and TRBJ2-3, with 11 bases fitting TRBD1. Germline assignment: CDR1 SQVTM and CDR2 ANQGSEA. The V segment lost 7 bases and the J segment 3 bases; nucleotides outside the gene matches: 9. CDR3 length equals 15 residues.

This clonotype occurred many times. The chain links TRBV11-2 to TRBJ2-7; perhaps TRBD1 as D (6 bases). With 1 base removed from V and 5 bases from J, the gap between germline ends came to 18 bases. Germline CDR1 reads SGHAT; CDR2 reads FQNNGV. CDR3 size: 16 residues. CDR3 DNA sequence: TGTGCCAGCAGCTTAGGGAGTTTGACAGGCCCCCACGAGCAGTACTTC. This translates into CASSLGSLTGPHEQYF.

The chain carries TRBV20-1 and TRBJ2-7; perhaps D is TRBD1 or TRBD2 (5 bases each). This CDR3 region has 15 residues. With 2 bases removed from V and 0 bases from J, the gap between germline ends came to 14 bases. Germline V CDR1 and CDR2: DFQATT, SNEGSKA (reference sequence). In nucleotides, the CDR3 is TGCAGTGCTAGATTCCCCGGGGACGGCTCCTACGAGCAGTACTTC. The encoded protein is CSARFPGDGSYEQYF.

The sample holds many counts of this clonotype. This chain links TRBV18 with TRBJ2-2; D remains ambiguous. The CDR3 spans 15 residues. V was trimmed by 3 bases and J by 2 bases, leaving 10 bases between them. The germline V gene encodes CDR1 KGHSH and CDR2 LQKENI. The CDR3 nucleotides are TGTGCCAGCTCACCTGGCGGCCCTAACACCGGGGAGCTGTTTTTT. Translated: CASSPGGPNTGELFF.

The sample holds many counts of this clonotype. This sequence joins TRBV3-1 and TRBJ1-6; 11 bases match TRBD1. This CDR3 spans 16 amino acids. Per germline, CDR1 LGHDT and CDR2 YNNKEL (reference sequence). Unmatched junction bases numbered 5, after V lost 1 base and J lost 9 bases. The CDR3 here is CASSQVPGQGVSPLHF. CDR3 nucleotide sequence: TGTGCCAGCAGCCAAGTACCGGGACAGGGGGTTTCACCCCTCCACTTT.

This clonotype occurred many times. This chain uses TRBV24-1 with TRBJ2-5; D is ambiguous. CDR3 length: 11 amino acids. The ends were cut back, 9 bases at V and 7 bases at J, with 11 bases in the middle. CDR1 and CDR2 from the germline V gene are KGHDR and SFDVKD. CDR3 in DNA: TGTGCCACCGAACTCCTCGGGACCCAGTACTTC. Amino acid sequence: CATELLGTQYF.

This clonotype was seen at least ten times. For the CDR3, the DNA is TGCAGCGTTGGGACAGCCATGAACACTGAAGCTTTCTTT. Amino acids: CSVGTAMNTEAFF. The V and J genes are TRBV29-1 and TRBJ1-1, with D tentatively TRBD1 (6 bases). Trimming shortened V by 4 bases and J by 0 bases, and 9 bases separated the two germline ends. CDR3 length equals 13 residues. The germline gives CDR1 SQVTM, CDR2 ANQGSEA.

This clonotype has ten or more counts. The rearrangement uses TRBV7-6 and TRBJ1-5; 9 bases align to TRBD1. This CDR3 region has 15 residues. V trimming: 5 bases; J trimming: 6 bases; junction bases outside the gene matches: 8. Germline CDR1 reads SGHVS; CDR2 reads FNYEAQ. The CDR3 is CASSLRTGASQPQHF. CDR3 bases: TGTGCCAGCAGCCTCCGGACAGGGGCCAGTCAGCCCCAGCATTTT.

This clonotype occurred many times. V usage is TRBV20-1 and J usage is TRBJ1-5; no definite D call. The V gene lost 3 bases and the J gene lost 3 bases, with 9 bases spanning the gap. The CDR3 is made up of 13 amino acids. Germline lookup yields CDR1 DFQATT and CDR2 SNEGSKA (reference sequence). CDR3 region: CSASYEINQPQHF. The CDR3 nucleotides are TGCAGTGCTAGTTACGAGATCAATCAGCCCCAGCATTTT.

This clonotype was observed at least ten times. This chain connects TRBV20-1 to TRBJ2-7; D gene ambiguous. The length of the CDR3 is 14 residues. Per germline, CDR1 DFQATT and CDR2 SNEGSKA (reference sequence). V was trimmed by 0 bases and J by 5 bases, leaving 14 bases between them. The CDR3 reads CSARDGSSLDEQYF. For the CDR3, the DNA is TGCAGTGCTAGAGATGGCAGTAGCCTAGACGAGCAGTACTTC.

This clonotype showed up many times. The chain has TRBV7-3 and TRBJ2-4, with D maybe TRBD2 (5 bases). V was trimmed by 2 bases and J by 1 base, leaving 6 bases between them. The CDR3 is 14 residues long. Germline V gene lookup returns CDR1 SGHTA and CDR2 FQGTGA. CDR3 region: CASSLGSAKNIQYF. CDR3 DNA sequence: TGTGCCAGCAGCTTAGGGAGTGCCAAAAACATTCAGTACTTC.

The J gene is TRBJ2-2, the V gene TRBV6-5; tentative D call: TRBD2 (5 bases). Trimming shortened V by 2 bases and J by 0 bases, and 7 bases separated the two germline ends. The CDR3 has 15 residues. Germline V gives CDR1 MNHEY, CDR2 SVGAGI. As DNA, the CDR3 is TGTGCCAGCAGTTACAGCGGACCGAACACCGGGGAGCTGTTTTTT. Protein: CASSYSGPNTGELFF.

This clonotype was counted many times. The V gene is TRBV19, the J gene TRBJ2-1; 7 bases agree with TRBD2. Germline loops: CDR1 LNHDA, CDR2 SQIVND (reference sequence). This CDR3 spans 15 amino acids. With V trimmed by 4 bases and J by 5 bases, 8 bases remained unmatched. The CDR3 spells CASSRQRGRDNEQFF. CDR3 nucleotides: TGTGCCAGTAGTAGGCAGCGGGGCCGGGACAATGAGCAGTTCTTC.

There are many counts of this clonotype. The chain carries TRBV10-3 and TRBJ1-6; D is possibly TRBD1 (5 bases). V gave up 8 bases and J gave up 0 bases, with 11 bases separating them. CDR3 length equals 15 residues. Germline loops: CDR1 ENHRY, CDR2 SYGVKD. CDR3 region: CAIGTESSYNSPLHF. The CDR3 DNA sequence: TGTGCCATCGGGACCGAAAGCTCCTATAATTCACCCCTCCACTTT.

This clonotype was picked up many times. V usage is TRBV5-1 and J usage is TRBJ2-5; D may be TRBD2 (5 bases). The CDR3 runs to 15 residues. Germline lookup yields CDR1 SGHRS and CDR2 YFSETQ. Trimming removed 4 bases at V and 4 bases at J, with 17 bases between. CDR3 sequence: CASSPAAARGETQYF. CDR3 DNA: TGCGCCAGCAGCCCAGCAGCGGCAAGAGGAGAGACCCAGTACTTC.

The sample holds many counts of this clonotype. The CDR3 DNA reads TGTGCCAGCACCGAAGGAGGGGGCCGTAATGAAAAACTGTTTTTT. This sequence encodes CASTEGGGRNEKLFF. The rearrangement uses TRBV7-8 and TRBJ1-4; TRBD1 aligns across 7 bases. Germline V CDR1 and CDR2: SGHVS, FQNEAQ. CDR3 length equals 15 residues. Germline trimming cut 7 bases from V and 4 bases from J; bases unmatched to any gene: 9. The full variable domain, rest sourced from reference TRBV7-8 and TRBJ1-4, is GAGVSQSPRYKVAKRGQDVALRCDPISGHVSLFWYQQALGQGPEFLTYFQNEAQLDKSGLPSDRFFAERPEGSVSTLKIQRTQQEDSAVYLCASTEGGGRNEKLFFGSGTQLSVL.

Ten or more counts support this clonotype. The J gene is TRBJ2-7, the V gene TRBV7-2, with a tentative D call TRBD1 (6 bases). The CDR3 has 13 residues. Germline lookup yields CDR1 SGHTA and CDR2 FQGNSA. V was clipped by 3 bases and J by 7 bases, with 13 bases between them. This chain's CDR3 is CASSFEWQGEQYF. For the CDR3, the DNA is TGTGCCAGCAGCTTTGAGTGGCAGGGGGAGCAGTACTTC.

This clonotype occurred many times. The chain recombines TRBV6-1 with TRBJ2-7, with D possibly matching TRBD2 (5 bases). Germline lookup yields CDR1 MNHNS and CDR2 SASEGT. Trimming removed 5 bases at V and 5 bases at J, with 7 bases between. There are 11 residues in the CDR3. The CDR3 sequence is CASSPGNEQYF. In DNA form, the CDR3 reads TGTGCCAGCAGTCCCGGGAACGAGCAGTACTTC.